Listed below are T cell receptor beta chains from one sample, sequenced in a study of cytomegalovirus exposure and HLA in healthy donors. Clones were sequenced by immunoSEQ multiplex PCR, and TCRdb holds only the in-frame ones, with some missing. Of 150,000 to 200,000 clones detected, more than 75% appear once; the ten largest clones hold approximately 2.6%. Sample: PBMCs. The receptors stem from a man between 18 and 35 years old in good health and CMV-seropositive. Both conserved end residues are part of each CDR3. The D gene is left open where the match is weak. For some rows the clone size is stated as once, few or many, or as a class when expanded; others skip it.

cdr3_nt cdr3_aa v_call d_call j_call clone_size
TGCGCCAGCAGCCAAGGAAGTCAACTAGCGGGAGTTTTGAATGAGCAGTTCTTC CASSQGSQLAGVLNEQFF TRBV4-1 TRBD2 TRBJ2-1 -
TGTGCCAGCAGTCCGAGGAGGGGGCTATACTACGAGCAGTACTTC CASSPRRGLYYEQYF TRBV28 - TRBJ2-7 -
TGCGCCAGCAGCCGTGGACAGGGGATCGCCAAAAACATTCAGTACTTC CASSRGQGIAKNIQYF TRBV5-1 TRBD1 TRBJ2-4 -
TGTGCCAGCAGCATTCGAGGGAATGGCTACACCTTC CASSIRGNGYTF TRBV21-1 - TRBJ1-2 few
TGTGCCAGTAGTATGGGGACAGGGCACTCCTACGAGCAGTACTTC CASSMGTGHSYEQYF TRBV19 TRBD1 TRBJ2-7 -
TGTGCCAGCAGCGGTGGACTTAGCCCCCAGCAGTACTTC CASSGGLSPQQYF TRBV9 - TRBJ2-7 -
TGCGCCAGCAGCCTAGTGAGGGACAGGGAGCAGTACTTC CASSLVRDREQYF TRBV4-3 TRBD1 TRBJ2-7 -
TGCGCCAGCAGCTTGGGACCGGCAGGAGGAGGTGAAAAACTGTTTTTT CASSLGPAGGGEKLFF TRBV5-1 - TRBJ1-4 -
TGTGCCAGCAGGCGGACAGGGAAGGGAGTGTATGAGCAGTTCTTC CASRRTGKGVYEQFF TRBV14 TRBD1 TRBJ2-1 -
TGTGCCAGCAGCTCCGGACTAAAGAGTCTCTACGAGCAGTACTTC CASSSGLKSLYEQYF TRBV7-2 - TRBJ2-7 -
TGCGCCAGCAGCCAAGGGGTAGGGGACTTCACCGGGGAGCTGTTTTTT CASSQGVGDFTGELFF TRBV4-3 - TRBJ2-2 -
TGTGCCAGCAGTGAATACGGGGTGGGGGGGGACACTGAAGCTTTCTTT CASSEYGVGGDTEAFF TRBV6-1 - TRBJ1-1 -
TGTGCCAGCAGGTCCCCGGGGACTAGCGGGAGGATCGGGGAGCTGTTTTTT CASRSPGTSGRIGELFF TRBV7-9 TRBD2 TRBJ2-2 -
TGTGCCAGCAGCTCGACAGGGACCACAGATACGCAGTATTTT CASSSTGTTDTQYF TRBV7-3 TRBD1 TRBJ2-3 -
TGTGCCAGCAGCTCGCCGACTAGCGGGAGTGATGAGCAGTTCTTC CASSSPTSGSDEQFF TRBV7-3 TRBD2 TRBJ2-1 -
TGCGCCAGCAGCCGAGGGAGGTCGGATGAGCAGTTCTTC CASSRGRSDEQFF TRBV4-1 - TRBJ2-1 -
TGTGCCAGCAGAGCCGGGACTAGCGGGAGAGGGGGCACCGGGGAGCTGTTTTTT CASRAGTSGRGGTGELFF TRBV28 TRBD2 TRBJ2-2 -
TGTGCCAGCAGTTACAGCCTAGCGGGGTCCCGGGAGCTGTTTTTT CASSYSLAGSRELFF TRBV6-5 TRBD2 TRBJ2-2 once
TGCAGCGTTGTAGGTAGCGGGGGATCCTACAATGAGCAGTTCTTC CSVVGSGGSYNEQFF TRBV29-1 TRBD2 TRBJ2-1 -
TGTGCCAGCAGCCAAGAGGCTAGCGGGGCCTACAATGAGCAGTTCTTC CASSQEASGAYNEQFF TRBV4-2 TRBD2 TRBJ2-1 -
TGTGCCAGCAGTCTAGCGGGGGGGGGCTCCTACAATGAGCAGTTCTTC CASSLAGGGSYNEQFF TRBV7-9 TRBD2 TRBJ2-1 -
TGCGCCAGCAGCTACCGCGGGGGGGCCCTAGGTACAGATACGCAGTATTTT CASSYRGGALGTDTQYF TRBV5-1 TRBD2 TRBJ2-3 -
TGTGCCAGCAGCCAAGCGCCGGGACAGGGAACCTACGAGCAGTACTTC CASSQAPGQGTYEQYF TRBV14 TRBD1 TRBJ2-7 -
TGTGCCAGCAGCTTTACCTTAGGACAGACCGAAGCTTTCTTT CASSFTLGQTEAFF TRBV7-2 - TRBJ1-1 -
TGTGCCATCAGTGAACCAGGCCTCTATGGCTACACCTTC CAISEPGLYGYTF TRBV10-3 - TRBJ1-2 -
TGTGCCAGCAGGAGCACCCGCTTGGGGCCCTTCAATGAGCAGTTCTTC CASRSTRLGPFNEQFF TRBV4-2 - TRBJ2-1 -
TGTGCCAGCAGAGCACGGGGGGCGGGCACCGGGGAGCTGTTTTTT CASRARGAGTGELFF TRBV7-2 - TRBJ2-2 -
TGTGCCAGCAGCTTAAGACAGGGTGGCGAAAAACTGTTTTTT CASSLRQGGEKLFF TRBV7-9 TRBD1 TRBJ1-4 -
TGTGCCAGCAGCTTAATTTTCGACAGGGGGTTTGCGACAGATACGCAGTATTTT CASSLIFDRGFATDTQYF TRBV5-8 TRBD1 TRBJ2-3 -
TGTGCCAGCTTACAGTCCAGGGAGGGATACAATGAGCAGTTCTTC CASLQSREGYNEQFF TRBV27 TRBD2 TRBJ2-1 -
TGTGCCAGCAGTTACGGGGGCGAGCAGTACTTC CASSYGGEQYF TRBV28 - TRBJ2-7 -
TGTGCCAGCAGTGGGGGGCAGGGGGTAGGCAATGAGCAGTTCTTC CASSGGQGVGNEQFF TRBV2 TRBD1 TRBJ2-1 -